The 29 T cell receptor beta chains in this list originate from one sample, sequenced in a study of T-cell memory formation after mild COVID-19. MiXCR, run by TCRdb on the 5' RACE reads, gives a single entry per CDR3 protein. The repertoire consists of just under 550,000 distinct CDR3 sequences, with around 21% occurring once and the leading ten covering approximately 13%. Sequencing was performed on PBMCs or a T cell subset sorted from them (not recorded which). These receptors all come from an adult woman who had mild COVID-19 (a few samples of this study predate the infection). Cell type and time point are not known.

The rearrangement joins TRBV2 to TRBJ2-1; D may be TRBD2 (6 bases). Germline-derived CDR1 and CDR2 are SNHLY and FYNNEI. The length of the CDR3 is 13 residues. V dropped 6 bases and J dropped 8 bases, with 14 bases sitting between them. DNA of the CDR3: TGTGCCAGCAGCCCTCCGGGGGACTATGAGCAGTTCTTC. Its protein is CASSPPGDYEQFF.

This chain links TRBV12-5 with TRBJ1-5; TRBD1 aligns across 9 bases. The V and J ends lost 5 bases and 2 bases, in that order; junction bases with no gene match: 7. CDR1 and CDR2 from the germline V gene are LGHNT and FRNRAP. This CDR3 is built from 16 residues. The CDR3 DNA reads as TGTGCTAGTGGTCACGGACAGGGGAAGGGCAATCAGCCCCAGCATTTT. Translation: CASGHGQGKGNQPQHF.

V and J are TRBV30 and TRBJ2-1, with D tentatively TRBD2 (6 bases). The CDR3 consists of 16 residues. V shed 2 bases and J shed 3 bases, with 17 bases lying between them. Germline V gene sequence: CDR1 GTSNPN, CDR2 SVGIG (reference sequence). The CDR3 region has the DNA TGTGCCTGGAGTTCGTGGGGACTTAGCCGCTACAATGAGCAGTTCTTC. Residues: CAWSSWGLSRYNEQFF.

The chain uses TRBV21-1 and TRBJ2-7; the D call in the table, TRBD2, was not verified against the DNA. TRBV21-1 is a pseudogene locus. This CDR3 is built from 15 residues. The CDR3 region has the DNA TGTGCCAGCAGCAAAGGGGCCACCCTACCCTACGAGCAGTACTTC. Its protein is CASSKGATLPYEQYF.

The CDR3 reads CASSLPGRETQYF. The CDR3 DNA reads as TGTGCCAGCAGTTTGCCAGGGCGAGAGACCCAGTACTTC. The gene calls are TRBV28 and TRBJ2-5, with D possibly matching TRBD1 (5 bases). The length of the CDR3 is 13 residues. V shed 3 bases and J shed 4 bases, with 9 bases lying between them. Germline CDR1 MDHEN, CDR2 SYDVKM.

The chain recombines TRBV2 with TRBJ2-1, with 8 bases aligning to TRBD2. Germline V lookup: CDR1 SNHLY, CDR2 FYNNEI. Trimming took 2 bases from V and 7 from J; bases not matched to a gene: 7. This CDR3 contains 15 residues. The CDR3 region is CASSETGGAGNEQFF. CDR3 sequence (DNA): TGTGCCAGCAGTGAAACCGGGGGGGCCGGGAATGAGCAGTTCTTC.

A few counts support this clonotype. V gene TRBV4-3 combines with J gene TRBJ2-3; D uncertain. CDR1 is LGHNA and CDR2 is YSLEER in the germline V gene. The CDR3 is 13 residues long. Trimming shortened V by 4 bases and J by 5 bases, and 10 bases separated the two germline ends. In nucleotides, the CDR3 is TGCGCCAGCAGCCGGCGAGGCAGAGATACGCAGTATTTT. Encoded protein: CASSRRGRDTQYF.

This clonotype was recorded a few times. The rearrangement links TRBV15 to TRBJ2-7; the D gene is possibly TRBD2 (6 bases). This CDR3 is built from 16 residues. CDR1 and CDR2 (germline): LNHNV, YYDKDF (reference sequence). V lost 0 bases to trimming and J lost 5 bases, with 17 bases between them. The chain's CDR3 is CATSREIRLEGNEQYF. The CDR3 DNA follows: TGTGCCACCAGCAGAGAGATAAGACTAGAAGGAAACGAGCAGTACTTC.

This sequence joins TRBV7-2 and TRBJ2-7; D is tentatively TRBD1 or TRBD2 (6 bases each). CDR1 is SGHTA, CDR2 FQGNSA, per germline. The CDR3 is made up of 13 amino acids. The V gene lost 1 base and the J gene lost 7 bases, with 11 bases spanning the gap. The CDR3 region is CASSLGGAWEQYF. In DNA, the CDR3 is TGTGCCAGCAGCTTAGGGGGGGCTTGGGAGCAGTACTTC.

This clonotype was observed a single time. V gene TRBV12-2 combines with J gene TRBJ2-1. TRBV12-2 is marked as a pseudogene. CDR3 length equals 14 residues. The CDR3 coding sequence is TGTGCAAGTCGGGACGGGAGCTCCTACAATGAGCAGTTCTTC. It yields the protein CASRDGSSYNEQFF.

This clonotype occurred a few times. The V and J genes are TRBV3-1 and TRBJ1-1, with a tentative D call TRBD1 (5 bases). Germline-derived CDR1 and CDR2 are LGHDT and YNNKEL (reference sequence). This CDR3 is built from 13 residues. The ends were cut back, 4 bases at V and 11 bases at J, with 17 bases in the middle. The CDR3 region has the DNA TGTGCCAGCAGCCCAAGGGGAGACAGAGGGGCTTTCTTT. This codes for CASSPRGDRGAFF.

V usage is TRBV20-1 and J usage is TRBJ1-1; maybe TRBD1 (5 bases). CDR1 is DFQATT, CDR2 SNEGSKA, per germline (reference sequence). The CDR3 covers 14 residues. The V and J ends lost 5 bases and 0 bases respectively, with 13 bases between them. This chain's CDR3 is CSAVRAGVNTEAFF. In nucleotides, the CDR3 is TGCAGTGCTGTTAGAGCGGGGGTGAACACTGAAGCTTTCTTT.

This rearrangement joins TRBV24-1 to TRBJ2-5, with 12 bases matching TRBD2. CDR3 size: 17 residues. Germline CDR1 KGHDR, CDR2 SFDVKD. After removal of 2 bases from V and 0 bases from J, the junction contained 3 bases not matched to a gene. CDR3 nucleotides: TGTGCCACCAGTGATTCCGGACTAGCGGGGTACCAAGAGACCCAGTACTTC. This encodes CATSDSGLAGYQETQYF.

The J gene is TRBJ2-2, the V gene TRBV5-1; perhaps TRBD2 as D (5 bases). The V gene lost 0 bases and the J gene lost 0 bases, with 12 bases spanning the gap. The CDR3 covers 17 residues. Germline V gene lookup returns CDR1 SGHRS and CDR2 YFSETQ. Here the CDR3 DNA reads TGCGCCAGCAGCTTGGGGTACGGGGTACCGAACACCGGGGAGCTGTTTTTT. It is translated as CASSLGYGVPNTGELFF.

This rearrangement joins TRBV24-1 to TRBJ2-2; 8 bases agree with TRBD1. CDR1 and CDR2 from the germline V gene are KGHDR and SFDVKD. V lost 3 bases, J lost 3 bases, and 5 bases stayed unmatched. The CDR3 covers 16 residues. CDR3 residues: CATSDPGTGYTGELFF. Written as DNA, the CDR3 is TGTGCCACCAGTGATCCTGGGACAGGTTACACCGGGGAGCTGTTTTTT.

The rearrangement links TRBV4-1 to TRBJ2-2, with D possibly being TRBD2 (6 bases). Germline CDR1 reads MGHRA; CDR2 reads YSYEKL. The CDR3 sequence is 15 residues long. V was shortened by 5 bases and J by 1 base, with 11 bases between the two germline ends. The CDR3 sequence is CASSNDGGNTGELFF. As DNA, the CDR3 is TGCGCCAGCAGCAACGACGGGGGGAACACCGGGGAGCTGTTTTTT.

The chain recombines TRBV12-3 or TRBV12-4 with TRBJ2-2; D is ambiguous. Trimming removed 6 bases at V and 7 bases at J, with 6 bases between. This CDR3 contains 11 residues. CDR3 loop: CASRNGGELFF. The CDR3 DNA follows: TGTGCCAGCAGAAACGGCGGGGAGCTGTTTTTT.

This clonotype was observed a few times. The chain combines TRBV20-1 with TRBJ1-4; D is possibly TRBD1 (6 bases). V was trimmed by 0 bases and J by 10 bases, leaving 15 bases between them. Germline lookup yields CDR1 DFQATT and CDR2 SNEGSKA (reference sequence). The CDR3 has 14 amino acids. CDR3 coding DNA: TGCAGTGCTAGAGATAGGGGGGTCGACGGAAAACTGTTTTTT. Amino acids: CSARDRGVDGKLFF.

This clonotype was observed a handful of times. J is TRBJ2-2 and V is TRBV24-1; D is ambiguous. With 1 base removed from V and 5 bases from J, the gap between germline ends came to 1 base. This CDR3 contains 12 residues. Germline assignment: CDR1 KGHDR and CDR2 SFDVKD. In nucleotides, the CDR3 is TGTGCCACCAGTGATTTAACCGGGGAGCTGTTTTTT. Protein: CATSDLTGELFF.

V is TRBV4-2 and J is TRBJ2-7, with a tentative D call TRBD2 (5 bases). The germline CDR1 and CDR2 sequences are LGHNA and YNFKEQ. This CDR3 comprises 12 residues. V gave up 3 bases and J gave up 6 bases, with 9 bases separating them. CDR3 sequence (DNA): TGTGCCAGCAGCCACGGGGTTGGCGAGCAGTACTTC. This sequence encodes CASSHGVGEQYF.

The chain recombines TRBV9 with TRBJ2-7, with D maybe TRBD1 (6 bases). From germline, CDR1 is SGDLS and CDR2 YYNGEE. V was shortened by 0 bases and J by 2 bases, with 12 bases between the two germline ends. There are 15 residues in the CDR3. CDR3 bases: TGTGCCAGCAGCGTAGACGCAGGGGCAGCCTACGAGCAGTACTTC. This encodes CASSVDAGAAYEQYF. Based on the CDR3 plus reference TRBV9 and TRBJ2-7, the full variable domain is DSGVTQTPKHLITATGQRVTLRCSPRSGDLSVYWYQQSLDQGLQFLIQYYNGEERAKGNILERFSAQQFPDLHSELNLSSLELGDSALYFCASSVDAGAAYEQYFGPGTRLTVT.

This clonotype came up a few times. The V call is TRBV12-5, the J call TRBJ2-5; 8 bases are a match to TRBD2. Germline V gives CDR1 LGHNT, CDR2 FRNRAP. This CDR3 has 17 residues. The V segment lost 6 bases and the J segment 0 bases; nucleotides outside the gene matches: 12. Written as DNA, the CDR3 is TGTGCTAGTGGCCTGAAACGCTACGGGAGGGACCAAGAGACCCAGTACTTC. Amino acid sequence: CASGLKRYGRDQETQYF.

V usage is TRBV11-2 and J usage is TRBJ2-7, with 7 bases fitting TRBD1. Trimming removed 10 bases from V and 5 bases from J; junction bases left unmatched: 8. The CDR3 sequence is 12 residues long. Per germline, CDR1 SGHAT and CDR2 FQNNGV. The CDR3: CAIAPTGNEQYF. CDR3 nucleotide sequence: TGTGCCATTGCCCCGACAGGGAACGAGCAGTACTTC.

Details on this clonotype: Because the CDR3's place on the DNA is in doubt, the DNA is left out and the CDR3 is given as listed by TCRdb. This chain uses TRBV29-1 with TRBJ2-1; the DNA was not used to check the table's D call, TRBD2. The germline gives CDR1 SQVTM, CDR2 ANQGSEA. Ends included, the CDR3 has 13 residues. This CDR3 reads CSVVASGASWEFF.

This chain joins TRBV24-1 and TRBJ2-2; TRBD1 matches 7 bases. This CDR3 region has 16 residues. Germline loops: CDR1 KGHDR, CDR2 SFDVKD. V gave up 1 base and J gave up 5 bases; unmatched junction bases: 6. The CDR3 region has the DNA TGTGCCACCAGTGATTTCGAGGACAGGAAAACCGGGGAGCTGTTTTTT. As protein: CATSDFEDRKTGELFF.

This clonotype was seen a few times. The chain couples TRBV5-1 to TRBJ1-6; D is unresolved. Germline assignment: CDR1 SGHRS and CDR2 YFSETQ. This CDR3 spans 16 amino acids. Trimming left V 0 bases short and J 8 bases short, with 15 bases between. CDR3: CASSLDSPGIYSPLHF. CDR3 DNA: TGCGCCAGCAGCTTGGATTCCCCGGGGATTTATTCACCCCTCCACTTT.

This chain joins TRBV7-2 and TRBJ1-3; no definite D call. V lost 4 bases to trimming and J lost 8 bases, with 12 bases between them. The CDR3 consists of 13 residues. Germline V gives CDR1 SGHTA, CDR2 FQGNSA. The CDR3 spells CASSSFGQDTIYF. CDR3 nucleotides: TGTGCCAGCAGCTCCTTCGGGCAAGACACCATATATTTT.

This clonotype was observed a handful of times. This chain joins TRBV7-9 and TRBJ1-6, with D possibly TRBD1 on 5 matching bases. This CDR3 spans 15 amino acids. Trimming pared 1 base from V and 10 bases from J, leaving 14 bases between. Germline V gene sequence: CDR1 SEHNR, CDR2 FQNEAQ (reference sequence). The CDR3 loop is CASSLVVWGRSPLHF. Written as DNA, the CDR3 is TGTGCCAGCAGCTTAGTAGTGTGGGGCAGGTCACCCCTCCACTTT.

The CDR3 protein is CASKFTGNTEAFF. The CDR3 DNA sequence: TGTGCCAGTAAGTTTACGGGGAACACTGAAGCTTTCTTT. The chain has TRBV19 and TRBJ1-1, with D unresolved. The germline V and J ends were trimmed by 7 bases and 1 base, with 10 bases remaining between them. Per the germline V gene, CDR1 is LNHDA and CDR2 is SQIVND (reference sequence). The CDR3 sequence is 13 residues long.